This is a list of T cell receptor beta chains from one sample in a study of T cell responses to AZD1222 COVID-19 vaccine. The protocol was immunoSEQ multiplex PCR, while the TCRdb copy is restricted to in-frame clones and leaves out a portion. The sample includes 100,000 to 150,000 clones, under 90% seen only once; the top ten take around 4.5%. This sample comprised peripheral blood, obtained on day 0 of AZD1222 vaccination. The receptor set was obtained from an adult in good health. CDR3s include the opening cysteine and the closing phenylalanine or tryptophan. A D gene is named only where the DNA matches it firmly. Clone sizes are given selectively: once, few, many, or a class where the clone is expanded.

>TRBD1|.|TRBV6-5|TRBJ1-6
TGTGCCAGCAGAGGACAGGGGGCGCCGGATTCACCCCTCCACTTT
CASRGQGAPDSPLHF
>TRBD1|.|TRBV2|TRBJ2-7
TGTGCCAGCAGTGAGACCGGGACAGGGGGCGCTTCCGACGAGCAGTACTTC
CASSETGTGGASDEQYF
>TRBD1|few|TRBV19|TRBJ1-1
TGTGCCAGTAGTTCCAGAACAGGGGGCCCCACTGAAGCTTTCTTT
CASSSRTGGPTEAFF
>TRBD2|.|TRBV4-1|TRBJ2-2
TGCGCCAGCAGCCAGGGACCGGGAGGGAGCTACGGGGAGCTGTTTTTT
CASSQGPGGSYGELFF
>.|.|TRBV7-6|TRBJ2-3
TGTGCCAGCAGCTTAGCTCAGGTTGGCGGGTTGGAAAGTACGCAGTATTTT
CASSLAQVGGLESTQYF
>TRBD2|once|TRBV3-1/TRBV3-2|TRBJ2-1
TGTGCCAGCAGCCTCTCGGGGGGGAGCTCCTACAATGAGCAGTTCTTC
CASSLSGGSSYNEQFF
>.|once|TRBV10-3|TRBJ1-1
TGTGCCATCAGTGAGCCTGGACAACCATCGACTGAAGCTTTCTTT
CAISEPGQPSTEAFF
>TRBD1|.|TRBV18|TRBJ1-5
TGTGCCAGCTCACCCCAGGGGGCCCAGCCCCAGCATTTT
CASSPQGAQPQHF
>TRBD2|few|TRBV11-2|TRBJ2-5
TGTGCCAGCAGCTTAGCGACTAGCCTAGGGATCCAGACCCAGTACTTC
CASSLATSLGIQTQYF
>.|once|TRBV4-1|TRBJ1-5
TGCGCCAGCAGCCAAGTCGCGGGGTTCAATCAGCCCCAGCATTTT
CASSQVAGFNQPQHF
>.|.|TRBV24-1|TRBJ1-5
TGTGCCACCAGTGAGTCCAGGGTGGACCAGCCCCAGCATTTT
CATSESRVDQPQHF
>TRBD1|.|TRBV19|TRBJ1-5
TGTGCCAGTAGTAGACTGACAGGGAGCAATCAGCCCCAGCATTTT
CASSRLTGSNQPQHF
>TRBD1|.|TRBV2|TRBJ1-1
TGTGCCAGCAAAAAACAGGGGACCATGAACACTGAAGCTTTCTTT
CASKKQGTMNTEAFF
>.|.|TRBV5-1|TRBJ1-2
TGCGCCAGCAGGGGCGGCGACTATGGCTACACCTTC
CASRGGDYGYTF
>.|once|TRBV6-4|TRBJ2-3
TGTGCCAGCAGCGCTGGGGGATCTAGCACAGATACGCAGTATTTT
CASSAGGSSTDTQYF
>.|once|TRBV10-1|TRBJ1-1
TGCGCCAGCAGTGATGAGAAGAACACTGAAGCTTTCTTT
CASSDEKNTEAFF
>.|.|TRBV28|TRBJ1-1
TGTGCCAGCAGAAGGAACACTGAAGCTTTCTTT
CASRRNTEAFF
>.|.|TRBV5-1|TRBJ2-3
TGCGCCAGCAGCGTCGATCTAGCTTTAGATACGCAGTATTTT
CASSVDLALDTQYF
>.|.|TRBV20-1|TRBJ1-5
TGCAGTGCTAGTACAGGGACGGCTAGCAATCAGCCCCAGCATTTT
CSASTGTASNQPQHF
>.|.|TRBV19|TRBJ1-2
TGTGCCAGTAGTATGGTGACACTTTATGGCTACACCTTC
CASSMVTLYGYTF
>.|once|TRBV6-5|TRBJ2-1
TGTGCCAGCACTGCGGGAAACTCCTACAATGAGCAGTTCTTC
CASTAGNSYNEQFF
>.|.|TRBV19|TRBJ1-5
TGTGCCAGTAGTATAGATCGAGGGGGTTATAGCAATCAGCCCCAGCATTTT
CASSIDRGGYSNQPQHF
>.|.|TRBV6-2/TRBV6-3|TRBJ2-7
TGTGCCAGCAGTTACGTACTAACCCCCTACGAGCAGTACTTC
CASSYVLTPYEQYF
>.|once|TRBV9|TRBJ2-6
TGTGCCAGCGAGTCGGGGGCCAACGTCCTGACTTTC
CASESGANVLTF
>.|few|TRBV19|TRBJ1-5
TGTGCCAGTAGTGACCGGGGTTGGGGCAATCAGCCCCAGCATTTT
CASSDRGWGNQPQHF
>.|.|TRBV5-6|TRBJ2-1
TGTGCCAGCAGCCTTTCGAGAGAGAGCTCCTACAATGAGCAGTTCTTC
CASSLSRESSYNEQFF
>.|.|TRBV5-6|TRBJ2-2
TGTGCCAGCAGCTTGCGAGCAGACGAGTCGAACACCGGGGAGCTGTTTTTT
CASSLRADESNTGELFF